Presented here are 22 T cell receptor beta chains from one specimen sequenced in a study of preoperative IRX-2 immunotherapy in early breast cancer. The sample's treatment: preoperative locoregional IRX-2 cytokine immunotherapy. The method was immunoSEQ multiplex PCR; TCRdb's version includes in-frame clones alone and lacks a portion of them. The sample lists roughly 730 clones, approximately 79% occurring once. This material consisted of tumor tissue, taken after IRX-2 immunotherapy. The receptors stem from a human donor with breast cancer.

The chain is built from TRBV10-2 and TRBJ2-7; TRBD2 matches at 9 bases. Germline-derived CDR1 and CDR2 are WSHSY and SAAADI. V trimming: 2 bases; J trimming: 7 bases; junction bases outside the gene matches: 6. The CDR3 runs to 14 residues. CDR3 amino acids: CASSEAGGRYEQYF. The CDR3 DNA reads as TGCGCCAGCAGTGAGGCGGGAGGGAGGTATGAGCAGTACTTC.

This sequence joins TRBV29-1 and TRBJ1-1, with no clear D. The germline CDR1 and CDR2 sequences are SQVTM and ANQGSEA. The length of the CDR3 is 12 residues. Deletions cut 7 bases from V and 0 bases from J, with 9 bases between. CDR3 in DNA: TGCAGCGCAGACATCTTGAACACTGAAGCTTTCTTT. Protein: CSADILNTEAFF.

The CDR3 is CASSLNRPSGANVLTF. The CDR3 DNA sequence: TGTGCCAGCAGTTTAAACAGGCCCTCTGGGGCCAACGTCCTGACTTTC. The rearrangement links TRBV28 to TRBJ2-6, with D possibly being TRBD1 (5 bases). Trimming cost V 2 bases and J 0 bases, with 8 bases left between them. Germline V gene lookup returns CDR1 MDHEN and CDR2 SYDVKM. The CDR3 totals 16 residues.

The gene calls are TRBV27 and TRBJ2-2, with 8 bases lining up with TRBD1. V lost 4 bases to trimming and J lost 4 bases; unmatched junction nucleotides: 14. CDR3 length: 18 amino acids. Germline V gene data show CDR1 as MNHEY and CDR2 as SMNVEV (reference sequence). CDR3 bases: TGTGCCAGCAGTTCCACACCACCCGGGACAGGAATCACCGGGGAGCTGTTTTTT. It translates to CASSSTPPGTGITGELFF.

The rearrangement uses TRBV6-8 and TRBJ1-5; D remains ambiguous. Looked up from germline, CDR1 is MNHGY and CDR2 is SAAAGT. The ends were cut back, 0 bases at V and 6 bases at J, with 15 bases in the middle. There are 16 residues in the CDR3. Written as DNA, the CDR3 is TGTGCCAGCAGTTACTCGCCAGCTACATGGGGTCAGCCCCAGCATTTT. Protein sequence: CASSYSPATWGQPQHF.

The chain has TRBV11-3 and TRBJ1-3; unclear D gene. Germline values: CDR1 SGHNT, CDR2 YENEEA. Deletions cut 4 bases from V and 0 bases from J, with 16 bases between. This CDR3 spans 17 amino acids. The CDR3 DNA reads as TGTGCCAGCAGCTCGTGGCAGCGTTCGGGCTCTGGAAACACCATATATTTT. It codes for CASSSWQRSGSGNTIYF.

The V call is TRBV6-8, the J call TRBJ2-1; perhaps TRBD2 as D (6 bases). The CDR3 runs to 15 residues. CDR1 and CDR2 from the germline V gene are MNHGY and SAAAGT. Between the trimmed V and J ends, which lost 6 bases and 8 bases, there was a span of 20 bases. The CDR3 bases are TGTGCCAGCAGACAACCTGCGGGGACCGTCGATGAGCAGTTCTTC. This codes for CASRQPAGTVDEQFF.

The V and J genes are TRBV7-1 and TRBJ2-5; D is perhaps TRBD1 (6 bases). TRBV7-1 is an open reading frame, and its role is uncertain. The CDR3 consists of 14 residues. Trimming pared 4 bases from V and 5 bases from J, leaving 14 bases between. DNA for the CDR3: TGTGCCAGCAGCTTAGACCCAGGGGAGGAGACCCAGTACTTC. Its protein product is CASSLDPGEETQYF.

The CDR3: CASSSAQTYEQYF. The CDR3 coding sequence is TGTGCCAGCAGTTCCGCCCAGACCTACGAGCAGTACTTC. The chain joins TRBV6-8 to TRBJ2-7; no clear D. The V gene lost 4 bases and the J gene lost 2 bases, with 9 bases spanning the gap. CDR1 and CDR2 from the germline V gene are MNHGY and SAAAGT. The CDR3 covers 13 residues.

The table lists this clone with a few counts. The chain recombines TRBV23-1 with TRBJ1-3, with TRBD1 identical over 10 bases. TRBV23-1 is annotated as an ORF whose role is uncertain. CDR3 length equals 19 residues. The ends lost 4 bases at V and 4 bases at J; junction bases unmatched: 16. The CDR3 reads CASSRYPPRDRGGGNTIYF. The CDR3 DNA is TGCGCCAGCAGTCGATACCCGCCTCGGGACAGGGGAGGCGGAAACACCATATATTTT.

V is TRBV6-8 and J is TRBJ2-5; D perhaps matches TRBD1 (6 bases). CDR3 length: 14 amino acids. With 5 bases removed from V and 4 bases from J, the gap between germline ends came to 14 bases. Germline V gene data show CDR1 as MNHGY and CDR2 as SAAAGT. The CDR3 DNA sequence: TGTGCCAGCAGTGCTGGCGTCAGGGGAGAGACCCAGTACTTC. Protein: CASSAGVRGETQYF.

This clone appeared a few times. This chain joins TRBV4-1 and TRBJ2-2; 13 bases line up with TRBD2. The CDR3 loop spans 17 amino acids. CDR1 and CDR2 from the germline V gene are MGHRA and YSYEKL. V lost 3 bases to trimming and J lost 6 bases; unmatched junction nucleotides: 7. CDR3 sequence (DNA): TGCGCCAGCAGCCACCTCGGACTAGCGGGAGTGGCCGGGGAGCTGTTTTTT. This encodes CASSHLGLAGVAGELFF.

The chain links TRBV6-8 to TRBJ1-5; D perhaps matches TRBD1 (5 bases). Germline V gene data show CDR1 as MNHGY and CDR2 as SAAAGT. The V and J ends lost 5 bases and 1 base respectively, with 24 bases between them. The CDR3 extends over 19 amino acids. Written as DNA, the CDR3 is TGTGCCAGCAGTGACCCACTAGGGTTTAGCAGGGCGAGCAATCAGCCCCAGCATTTT. Protein: CASSDPLGFSRASNQPQHF.

The chain combines TRBV11-3 with TRBJ2-5; tentative D call: TRBD1 (5 bases). The germline V gene encodes CDR1 SGHNT and CDR2 YENEEA. The CDR3 covers 14 residues. Trimming shortened V by 0 bases and J by 5 bases, and 10 bases separated the two germline ends. CDR3 nucleotides: TGTGCCAGCAGCTTAGAAGGGGATAGGGAGACCCAGTACTTC. Translated, it gives CASSLEGDRETQYF. The variable domain in full, completed from reference TRBV11-3 and TRBJ2-5, reads EAGVVQSPRYKIIEKKQPVAFWCNPISGHNTLYWYLQNLGQGPELLIRYENEEAVDDSQLPKDRFSAERLKGVDSTLKIQPAELGDSAVYLCASSLEGDRETQYFGPGTRLLVL.

The chain couples TRBV19 to TRBJ1-2; maybe TRBD1 (5 bases). V was trimmed by 4 bases and J by 5 bases, leaving 11 bases between them. The CDR3 runs 13 residues. Per the germline V gene, CDR1 is LNHDA and CDR2 is SQIVND (reference sequence). This chain's CDR3 is CASSTDSGYGYTF. CDR3 DNA: TGTGCCAGTAGTACAGACAGTGGATATGGCTACACCTTC.

The chain employs TRBV29-1 and TRBJ1-2, with 9 bases matching TRBD1. The length of the CDR3 is 13 residues. Trimming at V came to 6 bases and at J to 8 bases, leaving 10 bases not matched to a gene. Germline V gene data show CDR1 as SQVTM and CDR2 as ANQGSEA. CDR3 sequence (DNA): TGCAGCGTACTCCAACAGGGGGCCAAGGGCTACACCTTC. Its translation is CSVLQQGAKGYTF.

This clone came up a few times. The chain combines TRBV11-3 with TRBJ1-5; tentative D call: TRBD1 (5 bases). The CDR3 runs 16 residues. CDR1 and CDR2 from the germline V gene are SGHNT and YENEEA. Trimming removed 5 bases from V and 0 bases from J, with 14 bases in between. The DNA for the CDR3 is TGTGCCAGCAGCCGTTATAGGCAGGGTAGCAATCAGCCCCAGCATTTT. Encoded protein: CASSRYRQGSNQPQHF.

This clone was seen only once. This chain connects TRBV6-8 to TRBJ2-7; D is undetermined. This CDR3 has 14 residues. Trimming removed 5 bases from V and 7 bases from J, with 18 bases in between. Germline CDR1 MNHGY, CDR2 SAAAGT. CDR3 protein: CASSSSFLASEQYV. The CDR3 DNA is TGTGCCAGCAGTAGCAGTTTCCTCGCCTCGGAGCAGTACGTC.

The table lists this clone with a count of one. This rearrangement joins TRBV5-1 to TRBJ2-3; D is unresolved. This CDR3 comprises 14 residues. CDR1 is SGHRS, CDR2 YFSETQ, per germline. Between the trimmed V and J ends, which lost 4 bases and 4 bases, there was a span of 13 bases. In DNA form, the CDR3 reads TGCGCCAGCAGCCCGGACCAGTCTCCAGATACGCAGTATTTT. This translates into CASSPDQSPDTQYF. Full variable domain (rest looked up from reference TRBV5-1 and TRBJ2-3): KAGVTQTPRYLIKTRGQQVTLSCSPISGHRSVSWYQQTPGQGLQFLFEYFSETQRNKGNFPGRFSGRQFSNSRSEMNVSTLELGDSALYLCASSPDQSPDTQYFGPGTRLTVL.

The chain carries TRBV19 and TRBJ2-5; 8 nucleotides align to TRBD2. Germline assignment: CDR1 LNHDA and CDR2 SQIVND (reference sequence). V was clipped by 5 bases and J by 4 bases; unmatched bases: 12. This CDR3 region has 16 residues. CDR3: CASSPRGSGSIETQYF. The CDR3 coding sequence is TGTGCCAGTAGTCCCAGAGGCAGCGGGAGTATAGAGACCCAGTACTTC.

The V and J genes are TRBV14 and TRBJ1-1; D is ambiguous. With 8 bases removed from V and 3 bases from J, the gap between germline ends came to 10 bases. The CDR3 consists of 12 residues. The germline V gene encodes CDR1 SGHDN and CDR2 FVKESK. The CDR3 DNA sequence: TGTGCCAGCTCTGGGCTCTACACTGAAGCTTTCTTT. Protein: CASSGLYTEAFF.

This clone was counted between two and nine times. The V call is TRBV1, the J call TRBJ2-3; TRBD2 reflects the table's D call only, with no check against the DNA. TRBV1 is annotated as a pseudogene. The CDR3 sequence is 16 residues long. The CDR3 region is CASSLISGGNTDTQYF. CDR3 DNA: TGCGCCAGCAGCCTCATTAGCGGGGGCAACACAGATACGCAGTATTTT.